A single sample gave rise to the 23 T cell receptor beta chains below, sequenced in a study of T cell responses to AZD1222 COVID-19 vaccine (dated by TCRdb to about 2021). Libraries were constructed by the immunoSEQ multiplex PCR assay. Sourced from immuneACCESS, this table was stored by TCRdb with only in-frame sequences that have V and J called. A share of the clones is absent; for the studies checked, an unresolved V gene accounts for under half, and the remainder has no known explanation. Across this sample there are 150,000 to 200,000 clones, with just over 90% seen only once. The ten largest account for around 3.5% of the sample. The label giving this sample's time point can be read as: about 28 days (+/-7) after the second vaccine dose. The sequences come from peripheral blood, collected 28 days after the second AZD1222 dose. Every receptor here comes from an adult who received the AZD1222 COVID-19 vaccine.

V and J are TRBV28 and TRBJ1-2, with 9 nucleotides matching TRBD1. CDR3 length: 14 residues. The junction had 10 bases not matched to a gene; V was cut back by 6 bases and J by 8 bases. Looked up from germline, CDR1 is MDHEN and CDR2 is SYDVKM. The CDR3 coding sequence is TGTGCCAGCAGACAAAACAGGGGGCTTGGAGGCTACACCTTC. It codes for CASRQNRGLGGYTF.

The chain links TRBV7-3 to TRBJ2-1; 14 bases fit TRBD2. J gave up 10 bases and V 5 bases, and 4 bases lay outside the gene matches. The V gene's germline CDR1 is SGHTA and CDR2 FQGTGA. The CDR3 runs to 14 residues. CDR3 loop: CASSLGLAGGEQFF. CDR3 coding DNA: TGTGCCAGCAGCCTCGGACTAGCGGGAGGCGAGCAGTTCTTC.

The DNA of the CDR3 is TGTGCCACCAGCATCCAACAGGGGAATGGAGGCTACACCTTC. This gives the protein CATSIQQGNGGYTF. The chain employs TRBV15 and TRBJ1-2, with TRBD1 matching over 7 bases. CDR3 length: 14 amino acids. V lost 4 bases to trimming and J lost 8 bases; unmatched junction nucleotides: 10. Germline values: CDR1 LNHNV, CDR2 YYDKDF (reference sequence).

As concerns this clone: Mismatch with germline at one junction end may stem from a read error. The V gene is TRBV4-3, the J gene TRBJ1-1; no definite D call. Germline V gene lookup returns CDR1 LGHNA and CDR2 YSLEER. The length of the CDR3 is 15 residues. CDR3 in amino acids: CATSRRAFEGTEAFF. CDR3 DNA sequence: TGCGCCACCAGCCGGAGGGCCTTTGAGGGTACTGAAGCTTTCTTT.

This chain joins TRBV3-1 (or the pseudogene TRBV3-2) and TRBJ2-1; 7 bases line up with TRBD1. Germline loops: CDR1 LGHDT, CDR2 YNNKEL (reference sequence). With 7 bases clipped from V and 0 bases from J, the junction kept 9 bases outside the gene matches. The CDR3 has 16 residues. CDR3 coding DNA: TGTGCCAGCAACTTCACAGGGGCCACCTCCTACAATGAGCAGTTCTTC. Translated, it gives CASNFTGATSYNEQFF.

The DNA of the CDR3 is TGTGCCAGCGCCACTGGGGGTGGGGGCCCCAATGAGCAGTTCTTC. Its protein is CASATGGGGPNEQFF. The chain combines TRBV11-3 with TRBJ2-1; TRBD1 might be the D (6 bases). Germline V lookup: CDR1 SGHNT, CDR2 YENEEA. The CDR3 consists of 15 residues. V was cut by 8 bases and J by 6 bases, with 20 bases left in between.

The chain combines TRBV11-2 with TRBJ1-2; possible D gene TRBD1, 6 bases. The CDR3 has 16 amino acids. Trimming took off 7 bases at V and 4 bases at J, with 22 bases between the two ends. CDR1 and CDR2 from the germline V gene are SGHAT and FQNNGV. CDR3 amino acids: CASITLRSGASYGYTF. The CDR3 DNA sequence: TGTGCCAGCATCACCTTAAGATCAGGGGCCTCCTATGGCTACACCTTC.

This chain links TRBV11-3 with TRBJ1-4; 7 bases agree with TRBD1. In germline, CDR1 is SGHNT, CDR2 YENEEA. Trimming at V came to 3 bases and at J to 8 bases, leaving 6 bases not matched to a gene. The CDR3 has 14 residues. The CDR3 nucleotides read TGTGCCAGCAGCTTGCAGGGGGTAGAGGAAAAACTGTTTTTT. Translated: CASSLQGVEEKLFF.

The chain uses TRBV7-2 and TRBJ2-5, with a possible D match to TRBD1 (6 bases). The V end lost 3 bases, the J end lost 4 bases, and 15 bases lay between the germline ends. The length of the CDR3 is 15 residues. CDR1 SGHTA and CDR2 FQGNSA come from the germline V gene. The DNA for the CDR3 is TGTGCCAGCAGCTTCTGGGGCAGGGGCGGAGAGACCCAGTACTTC. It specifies CASSFWGRGGETQYF.

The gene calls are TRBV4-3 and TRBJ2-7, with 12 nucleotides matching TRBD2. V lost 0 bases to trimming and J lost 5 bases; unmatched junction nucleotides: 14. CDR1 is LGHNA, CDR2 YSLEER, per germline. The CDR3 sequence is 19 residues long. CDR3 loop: CASSQDPGRGLAGRDEQYF. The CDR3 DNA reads TGCGCCAGCAGCCAAGATCCAGGTAGAGGACTAGCGGGAAGGGACGAGCAGTACTTC.

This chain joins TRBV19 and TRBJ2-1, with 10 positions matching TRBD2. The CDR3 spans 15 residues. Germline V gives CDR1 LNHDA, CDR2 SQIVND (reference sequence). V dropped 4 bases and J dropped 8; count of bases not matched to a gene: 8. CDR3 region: CASSRVLAGVDEQFF. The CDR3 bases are TGTGCCAGTAGTAGAGTTCTAGCGGGAGTGGATGAGCAGTTCTTC. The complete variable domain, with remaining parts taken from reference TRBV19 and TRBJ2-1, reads DGGITQSPKYLFRKEGQNVTLSCEQNLNHDAMYWYRQDPGQGLRLIYYSQIVNDFQKGDIAEGYSVSREKKESFPLTVTSAQKNPTAFYLCASSRVLAGVDEQFFGPGTRLTVL.

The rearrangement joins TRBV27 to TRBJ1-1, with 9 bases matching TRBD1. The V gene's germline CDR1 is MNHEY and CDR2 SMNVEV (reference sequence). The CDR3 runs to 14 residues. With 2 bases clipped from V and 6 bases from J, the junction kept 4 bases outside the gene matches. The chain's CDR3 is CASSLDRGRAEAFF. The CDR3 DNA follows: TGTGCCAGCAGTTTAGACAGGGGGAGGGCTGAAGCTTTCTTT.

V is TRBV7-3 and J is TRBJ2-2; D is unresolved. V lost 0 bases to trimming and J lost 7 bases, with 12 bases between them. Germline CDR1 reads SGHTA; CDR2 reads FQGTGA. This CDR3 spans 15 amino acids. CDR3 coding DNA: TGTGCCAGCAGCTTAACCGCCGGAGTGGGCGGGGAGCTGTTTTTT. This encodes CASSLTAGVGGELFF.

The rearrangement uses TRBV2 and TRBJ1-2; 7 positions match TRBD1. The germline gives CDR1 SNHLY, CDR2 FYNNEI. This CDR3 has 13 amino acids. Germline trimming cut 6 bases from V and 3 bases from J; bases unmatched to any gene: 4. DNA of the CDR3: TGTGCCAGCAGGGTGACAGGGTACTATGGCTACACCTTC. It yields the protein CASRVTGYYGYTF.

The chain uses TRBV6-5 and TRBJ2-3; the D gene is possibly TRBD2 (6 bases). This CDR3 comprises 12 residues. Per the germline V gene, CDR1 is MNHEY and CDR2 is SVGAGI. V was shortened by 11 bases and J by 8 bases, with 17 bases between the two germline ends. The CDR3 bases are TGTGCCGCCCAGCGGTCCGGGGGTACGCAGTATTTT. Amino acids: CAAQRSGGTQYF.

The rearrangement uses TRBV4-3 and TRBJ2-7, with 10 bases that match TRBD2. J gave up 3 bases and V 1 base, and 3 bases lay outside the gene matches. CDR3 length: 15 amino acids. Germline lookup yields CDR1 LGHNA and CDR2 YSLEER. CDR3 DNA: TGCGCCAGCAGCCAAGGGGCTAGCGGGAGCTACGAGCAGTACTTC. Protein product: CASSQGASGSYEQYF.

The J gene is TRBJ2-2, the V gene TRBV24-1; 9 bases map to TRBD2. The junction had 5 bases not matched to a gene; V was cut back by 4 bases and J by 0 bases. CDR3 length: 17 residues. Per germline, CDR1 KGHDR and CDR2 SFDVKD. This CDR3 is CATSESGLAPNTGELFF. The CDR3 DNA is TGTGCCACCAGTGAGTCGGGACTAGCTCCGAACACCGGGGAGCTGTTTTTT.

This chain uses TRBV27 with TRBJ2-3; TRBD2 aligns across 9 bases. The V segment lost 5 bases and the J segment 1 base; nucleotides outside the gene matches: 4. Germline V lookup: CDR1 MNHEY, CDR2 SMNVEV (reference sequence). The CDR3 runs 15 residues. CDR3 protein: CASSPRTSGTDTQYF. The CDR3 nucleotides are TGTGCCAGCAGTCCCCGGACTAGCGGCACAGATACGCAGTATTTT.

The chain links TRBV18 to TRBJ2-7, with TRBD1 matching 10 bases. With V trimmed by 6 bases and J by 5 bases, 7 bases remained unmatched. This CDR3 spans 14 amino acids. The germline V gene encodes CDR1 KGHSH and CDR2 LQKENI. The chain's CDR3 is CASSRGTGVDEQYF. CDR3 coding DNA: TGTGCCAGCTCCCGCGGGACAGGGGTTGACGAGCAGTACTTC.

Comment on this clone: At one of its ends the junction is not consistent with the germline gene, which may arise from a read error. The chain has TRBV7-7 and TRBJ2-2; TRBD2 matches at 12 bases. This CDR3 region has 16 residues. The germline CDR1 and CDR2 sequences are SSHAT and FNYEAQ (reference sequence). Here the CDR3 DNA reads TGTGCTAGCAGCCGACTAGCGGGAGTAAAGACCGGGGAGCTGTTTTTT. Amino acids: CASSRLAGVKTGELFF.

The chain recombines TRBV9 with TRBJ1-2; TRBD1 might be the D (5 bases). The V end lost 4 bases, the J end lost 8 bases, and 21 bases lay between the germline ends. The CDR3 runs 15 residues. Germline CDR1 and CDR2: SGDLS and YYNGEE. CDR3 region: CASSPQAGLISGYTF. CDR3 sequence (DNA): TGTGCCAGCAGCCCCCAGGCAGGGTTAATCTCGGGCTACACCTTC.

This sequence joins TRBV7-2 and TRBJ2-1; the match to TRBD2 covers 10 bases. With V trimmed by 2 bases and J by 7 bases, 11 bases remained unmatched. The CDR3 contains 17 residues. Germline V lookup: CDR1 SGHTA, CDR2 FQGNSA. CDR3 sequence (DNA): TGTGCCAGCAGCTTATGGGTACTAGCGGGAAACTCAAATGAGCAGTTCTTC. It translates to CASSLWVLAGNSNEQFF.

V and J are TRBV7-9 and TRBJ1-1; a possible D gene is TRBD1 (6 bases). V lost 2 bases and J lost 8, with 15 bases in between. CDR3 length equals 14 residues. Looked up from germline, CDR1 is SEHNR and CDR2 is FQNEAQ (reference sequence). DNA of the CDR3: TGTGCCAGCAGCTTACAGGGGAAGGGTGAAGAAGCTTTCTTT. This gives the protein CASSLQGKGEEAFF.